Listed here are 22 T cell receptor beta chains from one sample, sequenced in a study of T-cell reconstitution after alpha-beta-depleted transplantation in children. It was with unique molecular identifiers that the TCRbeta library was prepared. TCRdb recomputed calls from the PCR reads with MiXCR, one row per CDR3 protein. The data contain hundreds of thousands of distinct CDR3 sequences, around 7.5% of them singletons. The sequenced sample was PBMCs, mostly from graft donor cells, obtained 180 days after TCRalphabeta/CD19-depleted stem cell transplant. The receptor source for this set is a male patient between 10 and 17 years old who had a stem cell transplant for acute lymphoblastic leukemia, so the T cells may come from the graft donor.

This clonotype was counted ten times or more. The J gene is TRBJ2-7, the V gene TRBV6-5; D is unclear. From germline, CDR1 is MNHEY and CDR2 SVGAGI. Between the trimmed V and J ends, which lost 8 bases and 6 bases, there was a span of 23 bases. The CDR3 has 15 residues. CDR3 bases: TGTGCCAGCCAAGAAAGCACGGCCAGCTCCGTCGAGCAGTACTTC. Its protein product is CASQESTASSVEQYF.

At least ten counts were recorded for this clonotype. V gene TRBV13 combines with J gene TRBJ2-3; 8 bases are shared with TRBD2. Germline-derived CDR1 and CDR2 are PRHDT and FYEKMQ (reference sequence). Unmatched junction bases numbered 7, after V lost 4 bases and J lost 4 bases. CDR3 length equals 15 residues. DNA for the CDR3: TGTGCCAGCAGCTCCTTGAGCGGGAGCGCAGATACGCAGTATTTT. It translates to CASSSLSGSADTQYF.

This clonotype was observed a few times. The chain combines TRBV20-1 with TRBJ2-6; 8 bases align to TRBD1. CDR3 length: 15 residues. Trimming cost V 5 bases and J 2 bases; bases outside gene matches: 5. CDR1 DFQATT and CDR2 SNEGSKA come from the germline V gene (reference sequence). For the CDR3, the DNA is TGCAGTGCTCGACAGGGGAGCGCTGGGGCCAACGTCCTGACTTTC. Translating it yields CSARQGSAGANVLTF.

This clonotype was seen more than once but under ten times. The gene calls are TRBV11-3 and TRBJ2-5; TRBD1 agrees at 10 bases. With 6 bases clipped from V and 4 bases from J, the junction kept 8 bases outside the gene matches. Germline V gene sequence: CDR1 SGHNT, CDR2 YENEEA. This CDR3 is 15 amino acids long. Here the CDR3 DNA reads TGTGCCAGCAGTTTAAGACAGGGGGCCAGAGAGACCCAGTACTTC. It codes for CASSLRQGARETQYF. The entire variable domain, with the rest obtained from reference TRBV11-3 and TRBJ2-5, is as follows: EAGVVQSPRYKIIEKKQPVAFWCNPISGHNTLYWYLQNLGQGPELLIRYENEEAVDDSQLPKDRFSAERLKGVDSTLKIQPAELGDSAVYLCASSLRQGARETQYFGPGTRLLVL.

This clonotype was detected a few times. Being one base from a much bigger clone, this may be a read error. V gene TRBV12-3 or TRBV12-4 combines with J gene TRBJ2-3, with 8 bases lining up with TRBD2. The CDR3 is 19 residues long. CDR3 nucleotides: TGTACCAGCAGCCCAAGAGGAGCGGGGGCCTCCATTAGCACAGATACGCAGTATTTT. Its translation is CTSSPRGAGASISTDTQYF.

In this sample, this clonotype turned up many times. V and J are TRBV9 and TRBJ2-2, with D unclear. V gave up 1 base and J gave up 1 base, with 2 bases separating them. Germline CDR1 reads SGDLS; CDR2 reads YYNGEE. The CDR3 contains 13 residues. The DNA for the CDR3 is TGTGCCAGCAGCGTAAGGAACACCGGGGAGCTGTTTTTT. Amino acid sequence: CASSVRNTGELFF.

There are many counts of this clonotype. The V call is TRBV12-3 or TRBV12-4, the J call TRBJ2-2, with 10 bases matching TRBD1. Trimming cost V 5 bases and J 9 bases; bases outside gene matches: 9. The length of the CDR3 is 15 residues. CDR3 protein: CASSPSDRGQRELFF. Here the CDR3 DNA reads TGTGCCAGCAGTCCATCTGACAGGGGGCAGAGGGAGCTGTTTTTT.

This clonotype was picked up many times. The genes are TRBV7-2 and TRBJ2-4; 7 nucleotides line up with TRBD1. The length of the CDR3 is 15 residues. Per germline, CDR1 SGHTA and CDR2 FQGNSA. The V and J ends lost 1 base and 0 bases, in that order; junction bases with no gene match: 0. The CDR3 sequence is CASSLGDRAKNIQYF. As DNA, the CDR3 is TGTGCCAGCAGCTTAGGGGACAGAGCCAAAAACATTCAGTACTTC.

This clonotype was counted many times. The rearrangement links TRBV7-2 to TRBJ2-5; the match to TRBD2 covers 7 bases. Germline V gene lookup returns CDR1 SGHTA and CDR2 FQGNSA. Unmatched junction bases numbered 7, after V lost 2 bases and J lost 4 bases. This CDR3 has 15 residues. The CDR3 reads CASSLMTGGGETQYF. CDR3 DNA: TGTGCCAGCAGCTTAATGACGGGGGGAGGAGAGACCCAGTACTTC.

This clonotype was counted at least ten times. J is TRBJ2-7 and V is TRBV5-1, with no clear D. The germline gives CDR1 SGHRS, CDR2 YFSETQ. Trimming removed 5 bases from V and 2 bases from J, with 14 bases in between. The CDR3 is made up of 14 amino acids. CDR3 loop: CASSLRTEPYEQYF. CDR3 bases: TGCGCCAGCAGTCTCCGAACGGAGCCCTACGAGCAGTACTTC.

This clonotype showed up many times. In nucleotides, the CDR3 is TGTGCCAGCAGTTTTCAGGGATACTCCGGGGACTATGGCTACACCTTC. Encoded protein: CASSFQGYSGDYGYTF. The chain couples TRBV27 to TRBJ1-2; perhaps TRBD1 as D (5 bases). The CDR3 extends over 16 amino acids. Germline assignment: CDR1 MNHEY and CDR2 SMNVEV (reference sequence). Trimming took off 3 bases at V and 3 bases at J, with 17 bases between the two ends.

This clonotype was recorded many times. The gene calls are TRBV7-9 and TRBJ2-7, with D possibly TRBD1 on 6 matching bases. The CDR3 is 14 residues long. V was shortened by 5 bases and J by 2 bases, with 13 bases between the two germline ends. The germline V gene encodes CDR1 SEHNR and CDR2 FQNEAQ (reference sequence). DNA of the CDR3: TGTGCCAGCAGCCCTCCAGGGGCCCCCTACGAGCAGTACTTC. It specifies CASSPPGAPYEQYF.

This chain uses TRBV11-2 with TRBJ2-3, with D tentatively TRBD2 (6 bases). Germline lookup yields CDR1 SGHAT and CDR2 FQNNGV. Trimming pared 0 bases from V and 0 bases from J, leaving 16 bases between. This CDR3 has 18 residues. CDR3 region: CASSLDRAGGVSTDTQYF. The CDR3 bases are TGTGCCAGCAGCTTAGACAGGGCCGGGGGTGTGAGCACAGATACGCAGTATTTT.

The CDR3 loop reads CASSLTGGRTYEQYF. CDR3 sequence (DNA): TGTGCCAGCAGCCTGACTGGGGGAAGGACCTACGAGCAGTACTTC. The chain combines TRBV5-6 with TRBJ2-7; the D call may be TRBD1 or TRBD2 (5 bases each). This CDR3 region has 15 residues. Trimming pared 4 bases from V and 2 bases from J, leaving 16 bases between. Germline values: CDR1 SGHDT, CDR2 YYEEEE.

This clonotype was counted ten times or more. CDR3: CASSVKGGNTEAFF. CDR3 in DNA: TGTGCCAGCAGCGTCAAGGGTGGGAACACTGAAGCTTTCTTT. The chain recombines TRBV9 with TRBJ1-1, with no clear D. Germline-derived CDR1 and CDR2 are SGDLS and YYNGEE. V was trimmed by 2 bases and J by 1 base, leaving 9 bases between them. This CDR3 has 14 amino acids.

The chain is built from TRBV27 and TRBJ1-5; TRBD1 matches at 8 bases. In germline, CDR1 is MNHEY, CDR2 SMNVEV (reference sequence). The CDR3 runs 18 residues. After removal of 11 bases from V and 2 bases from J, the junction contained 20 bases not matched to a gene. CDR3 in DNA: TGTGCCCTCAGTTTATCGAGGCAGGGGGCAGTCGGCAATCAGCCCCAGCATTTT. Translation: CALSLSRQGAVGNQPQHF.

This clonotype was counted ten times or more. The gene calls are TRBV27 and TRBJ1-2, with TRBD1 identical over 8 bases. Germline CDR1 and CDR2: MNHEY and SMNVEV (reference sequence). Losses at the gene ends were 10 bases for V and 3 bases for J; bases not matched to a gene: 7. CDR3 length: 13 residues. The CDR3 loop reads CATQAGGDYGYTF. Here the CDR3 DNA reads TGTGCCACCCAGGCAGGGGGCGACTATGGCTACACCTTC.

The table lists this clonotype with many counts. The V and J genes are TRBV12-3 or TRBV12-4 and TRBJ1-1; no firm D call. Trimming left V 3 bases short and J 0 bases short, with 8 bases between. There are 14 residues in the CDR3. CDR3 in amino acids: CASSFSGLNTEAFF. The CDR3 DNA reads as TGTGCCAGCAGTTTTTCTGGATTGAACACTGAAGCTTTCTTT.

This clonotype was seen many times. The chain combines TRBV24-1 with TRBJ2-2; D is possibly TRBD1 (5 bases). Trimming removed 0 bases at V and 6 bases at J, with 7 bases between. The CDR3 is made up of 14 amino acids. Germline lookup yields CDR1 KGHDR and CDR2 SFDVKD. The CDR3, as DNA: TGTGCCACCAGTGATTTGACAGGATCCGGGGAGCTGTTTTTT. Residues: CATSDLTGSGELFF.

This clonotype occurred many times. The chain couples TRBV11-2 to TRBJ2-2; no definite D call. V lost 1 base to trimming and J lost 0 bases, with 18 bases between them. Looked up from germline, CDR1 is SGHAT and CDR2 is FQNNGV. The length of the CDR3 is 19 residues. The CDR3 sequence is CASSLVMGLRTANTGELFF. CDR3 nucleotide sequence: TGTGCCAGCAGCTTAGTTATGGGGTTGAGAACTGCGAACACCGGGGAGCTGTTTTTT.

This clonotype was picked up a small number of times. In DNA, the CDR3 is TGTGCCAGCAGCTTAGTGGGACCCGGAAACACCATATATTTT. It is translated as CASSLVGPGNTIYF. The rearrangement uses TRBV7-2 and TRBJ1-3; a weak D match, TRBD1 (5 bases). Trimming left V 1 base short and J 4 bases short, with 8 bases between. The V gene's germline CDR1 is SGHTA and CDR2 FQGNSA. The CDR3 spans 14 residues.

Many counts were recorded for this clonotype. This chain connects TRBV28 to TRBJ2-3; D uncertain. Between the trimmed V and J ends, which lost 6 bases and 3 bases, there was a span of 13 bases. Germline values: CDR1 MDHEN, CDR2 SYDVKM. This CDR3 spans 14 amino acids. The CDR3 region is CASSSGPRTDTQYF. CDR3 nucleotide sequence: TGTGCCAGCAGCTCCGGGCCTCGGACAGATACGCAGTATTTT.